Shown below are 2 T cell receptor beta chains from a single sample sequenced in a study of T cell clonality in common variable immunodeficiency. Regarding the study as a whole: In common variable immunodeficiency, TCR beta chains reportedly carried fewer deletions and N-nucleotide insertions.

Clones were read by immunoSEQ multiplex PCR, and TCRdb kept only the in-frame ones, dropping some. The sample includes over 30,000 clones, none of them occurring once. These TCRs' antigens remain unknown. The sequenced sample consisted of peripheral blood mononuclear cells. The receptors were sampled from a human donor with common variable immunodeficiency.

This clone was observed many times. The read ends 3 residues shy of where the CDR3 ends; the end is completed using the germline J gene. The chain combines TRBV5-1 with TRBJ1-2; D remains unclear. The CDR3 length is 17 residues. CDR1 and CDR2 from the germline V gene are SGHRS and YFSETQ. The V and J ends lost 0 bases and 2 bases respectively, with 17 bases between them. Incomplete CDR3 DNA: TGCGCCAGCAGCTTGGTCCTCAGCGGGGAGGGCAACTATGGC. It codes for CASSLVLSGEGNYG. The entire CDR3 protein reads CASSLVLSGEGNYGYTF.

To note about this clone: The CDR3 goes on 3 residues after the read ends, and that part is filled in from the germline J gene. This sequence joins TRBV7-9 and TRBJ2-2, with TRBD1 matching 7 bases. The CDR3 length is 14 residues. The germline gives CDR1 SEHNR, CDR2 FQNEAQ (reference sequence). J gave up 6 bases and V 5 bases, and 6 bases lay outside the gene matches. The covered CDR3 bases are TGTGCCAGCAGCCTACAGGGGTGGCCCGGGGAG. It encodes CASSLQGWPGE. The full CDR3 protein reads CASSLQGWPGELFF. Using reference TRBV7-9 and TRBJ2-2 for the parts outside the CDR3, the full variable domain is DTGVSQNPRHKITKRGQNVTFRCDPISEHNRLYWYRQTLGQGPEFLTYFQNEAQLEKSRLLSDRFSAERPKGSFSTLEIQRTEQGDSAMYLCASSLQGWPGELFFGEGSRLTVL.